These T cell receptor beta chains were read from a single sample in a study of T cell therapy after organ transplantation. No antigen is known for these receptors. Method: immunoSEQ multiplex PCR; TCRdb's copy keeps in-frame clones and lacks some. This sample carries 50,000 or so clones, approximately 94% of them seen once, and the ten largest clones take around 3.1%. The sample here was CD8+ T cells from blood, taken before autologous CMV-specific T cell therapy. The receptors stem from a human patient who had received a solid organ transplant and had CMV disease. CDR3s include the opening cysteine and the closing phenylalanine or tryptophan. A D gene is named only where the DNA matches it firmly. Not every row has a clone size; where given, it reads once, few, many or a size class.

CDR3aa: CSVEVWDRGRSNYGYTF
CDR3nt: TGCAGCGTTGAAGTATGGGACAGGGGCCGCTCTAACTATGGCTACACCTTC
v_gene: TRBV29-1
abundance: -
d_gene: TRBD1
len: 17
j_gene: TRBJ1-2

CDR3aa: CASSRAGGGLTEAFF
CDR3nt: TGTGCCAGCAGCAGGGCAGGGGGCGGACTCACTGAAGCTTTCTTT
v_gene: TRBV7-2
abundance: -
d_gene: TRBD1
len: 15
j_gene: TRBJ1-1

CDR3aa: CASRRTGDSLEQYF
CDR3nt: TGTGCCAGTAGGAGGACAGGGGATTCTCTCGAGCAGTACTTC
v_gene: TRBV19
abundance: -
d_gene: TRBD1
len: 14
j_gene: TRBJ2-7

CDR3aa: CASSLQGATGNTIYF
CDR3nt: TGTGCCAGCAGCCTACAGGGGGCCACTGGAAACACCATATATTTT
v_gene: TRBV5-8
abundance: -
d_gene: TRBD1
len: 15
j_gene: TRBJ1-3

CDR3aa: CASSPDLGLAIYNEQFF
CDR3nt: TGTGCCAGCAGCCCGGATCTTGGACTAGCGATATACAATGAGCAGTTCTTC
v_gene: TRBV4-2
abundance: -
d_gene: TRBD2
len: 17
j_gene: TRBJ2-1

CDR3aa: CATSRGPHVGRLNTEAFF
CDR3nt: TGTGCCACCAGCAGAGGTCCCCACGTTGGTCGATTGAACACTGAAGCTTTCTTT
v_gene: TRBV15
abundance: -
d_gene: -
len: 18
j_gene: TRBJ1-1

CDR3aa: CASYEPQGVNTEAFF
CDR3nt: TGTGCCAGCTATGAGCCCCAGGGGGTGAACACTGAAGCTTTCTTT
v_gene: TRBV7-9
abundance: -
d_gene: TRBD1
len: 15
j_gene: TRBJ1-1

CDR3aa: CASSQDGALLGSPLHF
CDR3nt: TGTGCCAGCAGCCAAGATGGGGCACTCCTTGGGTCACCCCTCCACTTT
v_gene: TRBV4-2
abundance: -
d_gene: -
len: 16
j_gene: TRBJ1-6

CDR3aa: CASSLALGLAEYTGELFF
CDR3nt: TGCGCCAGCAGCTTGGCCCTCGGACTAGCGGAATACACCGGGGAGCTGTTTTTT
v_gene: TRBV5-1
abundance: few
d_gene: TRBD2
len: 18
j_gene: TRBJ2-2

CDR3aa: CASSDWDTGELFF
CDR3nt: TGTGCCAGCAGTGATTGGGACACCGGGGAGCTGTTTTTT
v_gene: TRBV6-4
abundance: -
d_gene: -
len: 13
j_gene: TRBJ2-2

CDR3aa: CASSYGQPNTGELFF
CDR3nt: TGTGCCAGCAGTTACGGGCAACCCAACACCGGGGAGCTGTTTTTT
v_gene: TRBV6-5
abundance: -
d_gene: -
len: 15
j_gene: TRBJ2-2

CDR3aa: CASSLGDGEAFF
CDR3nt: TGTGCCAGCAGCTTGGGAGATGGGGAAGCTTTCTTT
v_gene: TRBV5-5
abundance: -
d_gene: -
len: 12
j_gene: TRBJ1-1

CDR3aa: CASSGGRSTEAFF
CDR3nt: TGTGCCAGCAGCGGGGGACGGAGCACTGAAGCTTTCTTT
v_gene: TRBV5-4
abundance: -
d_gene: -
len: 13
j_gene: TRBJ1-1

CDR3aa: CAWSTGSSYEQYF
CDR3nt: TGTGCCTGGAGCACAGGGAGCTCCTACGAGCAGTACTTC
v_gene: TRBV30
abundance: -
d_gene: -
len: 13
j_gene: TRBJ2-7

CDR3aa: CASSGQSDTGELFF
CDR3nt: TGTGCCAGCAGTGGTCAGTCGGACACCGGGGAGCTGTTTTTT
v_gene: TRBV6-4
abundance: -
d_gene: -
len: 14
j_gene: TRBJ2-2

CDR3aa: CSVVVTEAFF
CDR3nt: TGCAGCGTTGTAGTCACTGAAGCTTTCTTT
v_gene: TRBV29-1
abundance: once
d_gene: -
len: 10
j_gene: TRBJ1-1

CDR3aa: CASSEAQREGYEQYF
CDR3nt: TGTGCCAGCAGTGAAGCGCAGAGGGAGGGCTACGAGCAGTACTTC
v_gene: TRBV6-1
abundance: -
d_gene: TRBD2
len: 15
j_gene: TRBJ2-7

CDR3aa: CASSLGGRTEAFF
CDR3nt: TGTGCCAGCAGCTTGGGGGGACGCACTGAAGCTTTCTTT
v_gene: TRBV11-2
abundance: -
d_gene: -
len: 13
j_gene: TRBJ1-1

CDR3aa: CASSHTGELFF
CDR3nt: TGTGCCAGCAGCCACACCGGGGAGCTGTTTTTT
v_gene: TRBV6-5
abundance: -
d_gene: -
len: 11
j_gene: TRBJ2-2

CDR3aa: CASSSRQGGSWAEQYF
CDR3nt: TGTGCCAGCAGCTCGCGGCAGGGCGGCAGCTGGGCCGAGCAGTACTTC
v_gene: TRBV5-4
abundance: -
d_gene: -
len: 16
j_gene: TRBJ2-7

CDR3aa: CSVEEAGGTYNEQFF
CDR3nt: TGCAGCGTTGAAGAGGCCGGGGGTACCTACAATGAGCAGTTCTTC
v_gene: TRBV29-1
abundance: -
d_gene: -
len: 15
j_gene: TRBJ2-1

CDR3aa: CAWSAGPADTIYF
CDR3nt: TGTGCCTGGAGTGCTGGGCCGGCGGACACCATATATTTT
v_gene: TRBV30
abundance: once
d_gene: -
len: 13
j_gene: TRBJ1-3

CDR3aa: CASSHETGGETQYF
CDR3nt: TGTGCCAGCAGTCATGAGACAGGGGGAGAGACCCAGTACTTC
v_gene: TRBV7-6
abundance: -
d_gene: TRBD1
len: 14
j_gene: TRBJ2-5